The 28 T cell receptor beta chains below were found in one sample sequenced in a study of blood T cell repertoires in COVID-19 (dated by TCRdb to the early 2020s). Library preparation employed the immunoSEQ multiplex PCR assay. Entries here come from immuneACCESS through TCRdb and include only in-frame sequences with V and J called. Some clones fail to appear in such tables; in the studies checked, an unresolved V gene covers under half of the shortfall, and the cause of the remainder is unknown. In this sample the table shows 100,000 or so clones, roughly 89% of which occur a single time. The ten largest clones capture 2% of the sample. The specimen sequenced was peripheral blood. Every receptor here comes from a man between 65 and 85 years old with active or convalescent COVID-19.

The genes are TRBV19 and TRBJ1-4, with D unclear. Trimming removed 6 bases from V and 8 bases from J, with 16 bases in between. The CDR3 consists of 14 residues. Germline CDR1 LNHDA, CDR2 SQIVND (reference sequence). CDR3 region: CASSLEGAREKLFF. The CDR3 bases are TGTGCCAGTAGCCTGGAGGGCGCCAGGGAAAAACTGTTTTTT.

This clone was found a few times. The CDR3 DNA reads TGTGCCAGCAGGTCCGAAGGGGCAGGGGGAGCTTTCTTT. Residues: CASRSEGAGGAFF. The chain employs TRBV6-5 and TRBJ1-1, with 7 bases aligning to TRBD1. V trimming: 6 bases; J trimming: 10 bases; junction bases outside the gene matches: 11. Germline V lookup: CDR1 MNHEY, CDR2 SVGAGI. The CDR3 runs to 13 residues.

This chain links TRBV7-3 with TRBJ2-3; 7 nucleotides align to TRBD2. From germline, CDR1 is SGHTA and CDR2 FQGTGA. V lost 1 base and J lost 1; bases outside the gene matches: 8. The CDR3 contains 17 residues. CDR3 protein: CASSLNPFAGGTDTQYF. The CDR3 coding sequence is TGTGCCAGCAGCTTAAATCCCTTCGCGGGGGGCACAGATACGCAGTATTTT.

This chain connects TRBV6-2 or TRBV6-3 to TRBJ2-7; 10 bases line up with TRBD2. This CDR3 is built from 16 residues. Germline V gives CDR1 MNHEY, CDR2 SVGEGT. V shed 0 bases, J shed 2 bases, and the junction held 4 bases outside the gene matches. CDR3 protein: CASSYSKSGGAYEQYF. The CDR3 DNA is TGTGCCAGCAGTTACTCCAAAAGCGGGGGGGCCTACGAGCAGTACTTC.

This chain links TRBV9 with TRBJ1-3; D perhaps matches TRBD1 (6 bases). The CDR3 extends over 15 amino acids. V lost 3 bases and J 2 bases, leaving 12 bases between the germline ends. CDR1 is SGDLS, CDR2 YYNGEE, per germline. Written as DNA, the CDR3 is TGTGCCAGCAGCGCCTCGAGGGGGACTGGAAACACCATATATTTT. Amino acids: CASSASRGTGNTIYF.

The sample holds a few counts of this clone. The V gene is TRBV7-9, the J gene TRBJ1-2; 7 nucleotides align to TRBD1. From germline, CDR1 is SEHNR and CDR2 FQNEAQ (reference sequence). The CDR3 covers 14 residues. The trim removed 1 base at V and 5 bases at J, leaving 4 bases unmatched. The CDR3 DNA sequence: TGTGCCAGCAGCTTAGGACAGGGATTTTATGGCTACACCTTC. Amino acids: CASSLGQGFYGYTF.

V and J are TRBV5-8 and TRBJ2-1, with unresolved D. The CDR3 is 12 residues long. The V gene's germline CDR1 is SGHTS and CDR2 YDEGEE. V lost 4 bases to trimming and J lost 6 bases, with 8 bases between them. The CDR3 sequence: CASSPRSNEQFF. The CDR3 DNA sequence: TGTGCCAGCAGCCCCAGATCCAATGAGCAGTTCTTC.

V is TRBV5-1 and J is TRBJ2-2; TRBD1 matches at 8 bases. Germline V gene sequence: CDR1 SGHRS, CDR2 YFSETQ. V lost 6 bases to trimming and J lost 6 bases; unmatched junction nucleotides: 13. The CDR3 is made up of 16 amino acids. This chain's CDR3 is CASKSFAGGAAGELFF. The CDR3 region has the DNA TGCGCCAGCAAAAGCTTCGCAGGGGGCGCGGCCGGGGAGCTGTTTTTT. Complete variable domain (other parts from reference TRBV5-1 and TRBJ2-2): KAGVTQTPRYLIKTRGQQVTLSCSPISGHRSVSWYQQTPGQGLQFLFEYFSETQRNKGNFPGRFSGRQFSNSRSEMNVSTLELGDSALYLCASKSFAGGAAGELFFGEGSRLTVL.

This rearrangement joins TRBV20-1 to TRBJ1-1; no clear D gene. The germline V and J ends were trimmed by 5 bases and 5 bases, with 9 bases remaining between them. The CDR3 extends over 11 amino acids. Germline loops: CDR1 DFQATT, CDR2 SNEGSKA (reference sequence). The CDR3 DNA reads as TGCAGTGCTGCCGCGGGGACTGAAGCTTTCTTT. The encoded protein is CSAAAGTEAFF.

The V call is TRBV7-2, the J call TRBJ2-5, with D perhaps matching TRBD1 (6 bases). Germline V gene lookup returns CDR1 SGHTA and CDR2 FQGNSA. The CDR3 has 13 amino acids. The V end lost 3 bases, the J end lost 5 bases, and 10 bases lay between the germline ends. The CDR3 here is CASSLLGAETQYF. The CDR3 DNA is TGTGCCAGCAGCTTGCTGGGGGCGGAGACCCAGTACTTC.

J is TRBJ1-6 and V is TRBV14, with a tentative D call TRBD1 (6 bases). Germline CDR1 SGHDN, CDR2 FVKESK. V was trimmed by 2 bases and J by 8 bases, leaving 7 bases between them. The CDR3 runs 13 residues. The CDR3 reads CASSQTGHSPLHF. DNA of the CDR3: TGTGCCAGCAGCCAAACAGGGCATTCACCCCTCCACTTT.

The J gene is TRBJ1-2, the V gene TRBV3-1 (or the pseudogene TRBV3-2), with D perhaps TRBD1 (6 bases). This CDR3 comprises 15 residues. Trimming took 4 bases from V and 3 from J, leaving 15 bases between them. CDR1 LGHDT and CDR2 YNNKEL come from the germline V gene (reference sequence). CDR3 sequence reads: CASSRLPGADYGYTF. CDR3 bases: TGTGCCAGCAGCCGCCTCCCAGGGGCGGACTATGGCTACACCTTC.

The chain joins TRBV2 to TRBJ2-1; 9 nucleotides align to TRBD1. CDR1 is SNHLY, CDR2 FYNNEI, per germline. The trim removed 4 bases at V and 9 bases at J, leaving 10 bases unmatched. This CDR3 is 15 amino acids long. DNA of the CDR3: TGTGCCAGCAGTGGGGTACAGGGGGCCCTAGGTGAGCAGTTCTTC. This sequence encodes CASSGVQGALGEQFF.

This clone was observed a few times. The CDR3 region is CASSFQGEANEKLFF. As DNA, the CDR3 is TGTGCCAGCAGTTTTCAAGGGGAGGCTAATGAAAAACTGTTTTTT. This rearrangement joins TRBV28 to TRBJ1-4; D perhaps matches TRBD1 (5 bases). The CDR3 consists of 15 residues. Germline V gene data show CDR1 as MDHEN and CDR2 as SYDVKM. Between the trimmed V and J ends, which lost 3 bases and 3 bases, there was a span of 11 bases.

The chain links TRBV6-2 or TRBV6-3 to TRBJ2-7; weak D call: TRBD1 (5 bases). V shed 4 bases and J shed 3 bases, with 13 bases lying between them. This CDR3 contains 14 residues. Looked up from germline, CDR1 is MNHEY and CDR2 is SVGEGT. The CDR3 bases are TGTGCCAGCAGTTTAGCTGGGCAGGGCTACGAGCAGTACTTC. Amino acids: CASSLAGQGYEQYF.

This clone was counted a single time. This sequence joins TRBV28 and TRBJ2-3; 9 nucleotides align to TRBD2. The CDR3 is 17 amino acids. Trimming took 6 bases from V and 2 from J; bases not matched to a gene: 12. The V gene's germline CDR1 is MDHEN and CDR2 SYDVKM. CDR3 residues: CASRPSGGSGYTDTQYF. The CDR3 bases are TGTGCCAGCAGACCAAGCGGGGGGTCCGGATACACAGATACGCAGTATTTT. The whole variable domain, filled in from reference TRBV28 and TRBJ2-3, reads DVKVTQSSRYLVKRTGEKVFLECVQDMDHENMFWYRQDPGLGLRLIYFSYDVKMKEKGDIPEGYSVSREKKERFSLILESASTNQTSMYLCASRPSGGSGYTDTQYFGPGTRLTVL.

In this sample, this clone turned up a few times. V usage is TRBV5-1 and J usage is TRBJ2-2; the D gene is possibly TRBD1 (5 bases). V lost 0 bases to trimming and J lost 6 bases, with 12 bases between them. The CDR3 has 15 residues. Germline V CDR1 and CDR2: SGHRS, YFSETQ. Here the CDR3 DNA reads TGCGCCAGCAGCTTGGCCGTGGCAGGGCCCGGGGAGCTGTTTTTT. Residues: CASSLAVAGPGELFF.

The chain employs TRBV7-9 and TRBJ1-4; D uncertain. This CDR3 contains 15 residues. CDR1 is SEHNR and CDR2 is FQNEAQ in the germline V gene (reference sequence). Deletions cut 5 bases from V and 1 base from J, with 11 bases between. CDR3 nucleotides: TGTGCCAGCAGCCCTAGTATAGGAACTAATGAAAAACTGTTTTTT. Translated, it gives CASSPSIGTNEKLFF.

The J gene is TRBJ1-1, the V gene TRBV7-8; no definite D call. There are 13 residues in the CDR3. Trimming stripped 6 bases from V and 2 bases from J, with 10 bases between. CDR1 SGHVS and CDR2 FQNEAQ come from the germline V gene. CDR3 sequence reads: CASRRHLNTEAFF. In DNA form, the CDR3 reads TGTGCCAGCAGACGACACCTAAACACTGAAGCTTTCTTT.

The rearrangement joins TRBV5-1 to TRBJ1-1; tentatively, D is TRBD1 (6 bases). This CDR3 is 15 amino acids long. CDR1 is SGHRS and CDR2 is YFSETQ in the germline V gene. The V end was cut by 1 base, the J end by 3 bases, with 13 bases between. The CDR3 protein is CASSLFAGVDTEAFF. In DNA, the CDR3 is TGCGCCAGCAGCTTGTTTGCAGGGGTGGACACTGAAGCTTTCTTT.

The chain has TRBV28 and TRBJ1-2; tentative D call: TRBD1 (6 bases). The CDR3 is made up of 14 amino acids. The V and J ends lost 5 bases and 8 bases respectively, with 18 bases between them. Looked up from germline, CDR1 is MDHEN and CDR2 is SYDVKM. The CDR3 DNA follows: TGTGCCAGCAGTCCTTCAAGTACAGGGAGAGGCTACACCTTC. Translation: CASSPSSTGRGYTF.

The chain couples TRBV28 to TRBJ2-2; a weak D match, TRBD2 (5 bases). Trimming pared 4 bases from V and 3 bases from J, leaving 9 bases between. Germline CDR1 and CDR2: MDHEN and SYDVKM. The CDR3 runs to 14 residues. The CDR3 loop is CASSSAGHTGELFF. The CDR3 bases are TGTGCCAGCAGTTCCGCGGGCCACACCGGGGAGCTGTTTTTT.

The CDR3 protein is CASSLWNTGDTEAFF. The CDR3 DNA is TGTGCCAGCAGTTTGTGGAATACAGGGGACACTGAAGCTTTCTTT. V is TRBV28 and J is TRBJ1-1, with TRBD1 matching over 7 bases. This CDR3 is 15 amino acids long. The germline gives CDR1 MDHEN, CDR2 SYDVKM. J was trimmed by 3 bases and V by 3 bases; bases with no gene match: 7.

CDR3 nucleotide sequence: TGTGCCACCAAGGGACAGGGAGACACCGGGGAGCTGTTTTTT. Translated, it gives CATKGQGDTGELFF. The chain has TRBV6-5 and TRBJ2-2, with 9 bases fitting TRBD1. CDR3 size: 14 residues. After removal of 10 bases from V and 3 bases from J, the junction contained 6 bases not matched to a gene. The germline V gene encodes CDR1 MNHEY and CDR2 SVGAGI.

The rearrangement links TRBV6-5 to TRBJ1-5, with 7 bases matching TRBD1. The CDR3 extends over 15 amino acids. Germline loops: CDR1 MNHEY, CDR2 SVGAGI. Losses at the gene ends were 5 bases for V and 3 bases for J; bases not matched to a gene: 7. CDR3 in amino acids: CASSPGTAFNQPQHF. As DNA, the CDR3 is TGTGCCAGCAGTCCCGGGACAGCCTTCAATCAGCCCCAGCATTTT.

This clone occurred once. The genes are TRBV20-1 and TRBJ2-1; 10 bases fit TRBD2. Germline CDR1 DFQATT, CDR2 SNEGSKA (reference sequence). The junction had 7 bases not matched to a gene; V was cut back by 3 bases and J by 2 bases. The CDR3 is 16 amino acids. The CDR3 loop reads CSASLPAGGTYNEQFF. CDR3 DNA sequence: TGCAGTGCTAGTCTCCCAGCGGGGGGGACCTACAATGAGCAGTTCTTC.

The CDR3 protein is CAWSAHRGEQFF. The DNA of the CDR3 is TGTGCCTGGAGTGCGCATCGCGGCGAGCAGTTCTTC. The chain has TRBV30 and TRBJ2-1, with D unclear. Trimming removed 1 base at V and 10 bases at J, with 11 bases between. In germline, CDR1 is GTSNPN, CDR2 SVGIG (reference sequence). The length of the CDR3 is 12 residues.

This chain links TRBV5-4 with TRBJ1-2; 10 nucleotides match TRBD1. Germline CDR1 SGHNT, CDR2 YYREEE (reference sequence). The CDR3 has 14 residues. Germline trimming cut 4 bases from V and 8 bases from J; bases unmatched to any gene: 8. CDR3 bases: TGTGCCAGCAGCCCCGATGGGACAGGGGACGGCTACACCTTC. Protein product: CASSPDGTGDGYTF.